These 2 T cell receptor beta chains came from one sample sequenced in a study of blood T cell repertoires in COVID-19. Assay used: immunoSEQ multiplex PCR; TCRdb lists only in-frame clones, some missing. The data hold 250,000 to 350,000 clones, with about 85% observed a single time. Sequencing used peripheral blood. All receptors come from a woman aged 45-59 years with active or convalescent COVID-19.

V usage is TRBV18 and J usage is TRBJ2-7; no firm D call. V lost 4 bases and J lost 0, with 10 bases in between. CDR3 size: 14 residues. Germline CDR1 is KGHSH and CDR2 is LQKENI. CDR3: CASSLDIDSYEQYF. For the CDR3, the DNA is TGTGCCAGCTCACTAGACATAGACTCCTACGAGCAGTACTTC.

This chain connects TRBV28 to TRBJ1-1; 9 positions match TRBD1. CDR3 length: 17 amino acids. Trimming removed 2 bases from V and 3 bases from J; junction bases left unmatched: 10. Per germline, CDR1 MDHEN and CDR2 SYDVKM. The CDR3 nucleotides are TGTGCCAGCAGTTTAGTACAGGGGGCTAGGTTCGACACTGAAGCTTTCTTT. This encodes CASSLVQGARFDTEAFF.